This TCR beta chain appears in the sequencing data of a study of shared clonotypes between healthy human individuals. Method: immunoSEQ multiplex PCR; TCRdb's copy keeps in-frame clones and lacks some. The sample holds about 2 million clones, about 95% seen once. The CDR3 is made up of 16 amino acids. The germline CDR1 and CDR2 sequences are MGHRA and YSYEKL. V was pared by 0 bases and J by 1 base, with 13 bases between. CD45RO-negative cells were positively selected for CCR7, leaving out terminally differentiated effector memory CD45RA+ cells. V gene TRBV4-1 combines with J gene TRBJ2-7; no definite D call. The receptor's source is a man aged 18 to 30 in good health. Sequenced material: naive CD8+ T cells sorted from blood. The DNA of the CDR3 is TGCGCCAGCAGCCAAGATTGGCAGGTCCTTTCCTACGAGCAGTACTTC. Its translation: CASSQDWQVLSYEQYF.